This entry features one T cell receptor (beta chain) sequence. Germline V lookup: CDR1 SEHNR, CDR2 FQNEAQ (reference sequence). The CDR3 length is 16 residues. V lost 2 bases and J lost 0, with 11 bases in between. These data are taken from a study of blood T cell repertoires in COVID-19. Repertoires were generated with immunoSEQ multiplex PCR, while TCRdb's copy carries only in-frame clones and drops some. This sample carries hundreds of thousands of clones, about 88% of them seen once, and the ten largest clones take about 1.2%. The TCR originated in a man in his 70s with acute or convalescent COVID-19. Specimen: peripheral blood. The V and J genes are TRBV7-9 and TRBJ1-3, with D perhaps TRBD1 (6 bases). The CDR3, as DNA: TGTGCCAGCAGCTTATACGACAGGCCCTCTGGAAACACCATATATTTT. Residues: CASSLYDRPSGNTIYF.